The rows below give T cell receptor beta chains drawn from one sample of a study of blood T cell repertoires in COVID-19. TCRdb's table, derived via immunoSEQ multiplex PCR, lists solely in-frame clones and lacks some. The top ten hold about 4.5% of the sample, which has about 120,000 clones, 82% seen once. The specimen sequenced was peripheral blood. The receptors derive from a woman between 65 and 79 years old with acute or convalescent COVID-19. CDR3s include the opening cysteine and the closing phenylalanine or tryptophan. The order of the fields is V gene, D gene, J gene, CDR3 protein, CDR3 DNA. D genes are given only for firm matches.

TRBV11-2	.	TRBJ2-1	CASSFAPGFPYNEQFF	TGTGCCAGCAGCTTCGCCCCAGGGTTCCCCTACAATGAGCAGTTCTTC
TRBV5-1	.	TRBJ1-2	CASSLAQGEGYTF	TGCGCCAGCAGCTTGGCGCAGGGTGAGGGCTACACCTTC
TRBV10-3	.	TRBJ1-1	CAISERGGLNTEAFF	TGTGCCATCAGTGAACGGGGAGGATTGAACACTGAAGCTTTCTTT
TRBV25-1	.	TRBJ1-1	CASRGGGNTEAFF	TGTGCCAGCAGGGGAGGAGGAAACACTGAAGCTTTCTTT
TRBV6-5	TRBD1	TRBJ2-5	CASSQQGAEETQYF	TGTGCCAGCAGTCAACAGGGGGCTGAGGAGACCCAGTACTTC
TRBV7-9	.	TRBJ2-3	CASSHPGTDTQYF	TGTGCCAGCAGCCATCCAGGCACAGATACGCAGTATTTT
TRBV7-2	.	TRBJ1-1	CASSLASGGSEAFF	TGTGCCAGCAGCTTAGCATCGGGGGGCTCTGAAGCTTTCTTT
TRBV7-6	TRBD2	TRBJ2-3	CASSLLRGGSDTQYF	TGTGCCAGCAGCTTACTCCGGGGGGGATCAGATACGCAGTATTTT
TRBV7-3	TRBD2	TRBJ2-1	CASSTSGGSYNEQFF	TGTGCCAGCAGCACTAGCGGGGGGTCCTACAATGAGCAGTTCTTC
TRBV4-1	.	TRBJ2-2	CASSRPPSENTGELFF	TGCGCCAGCAGTCGCCCCCCTAGCGAGAACACCGGGGAGCTGTTTTTT